The present entry profiles one T cell receptor (beta chain) with its context. Germline values: CDR1 MNHEY, CDR2 SMNVEV (reference sequence). V dropped 2 bases and J dropped 0 bases, with 15 bases sitting between them. This CDR3 is 17 amino acids long. The data were taken from a study of control samples from healthy donors and cancer patients. The protocol was immunoSEQ multiplex PCR, while the TCRdb copy is restricted to in-frame clones and leaves out a portion. The sample includes 20,000 to 25,000 clones, about 83% of them seen just once. V is TRBV27 and J is TRBJ2-3; possible D gene TRBD2, 5 bases. The source material was PBMCs. This TCR was sampled from a man aged 55 to 70 with head and neck cancer. The DNA for the CDR3 is TGTGCCAGCAGTTTAGCGCGGACGAGGGAGAGCACAGATACGCAGTATTTT. It codes for CASSLARTRESTDTQYF.